This entry lists 9 T cell receptor beta chains sequenced from one sample in a study of CD8+ T cells in alopecia areata. Treatment defined: oral pan-JAK inhibitor, 5-10 mg twice daily. Extraction and reverse transcription of RNA yielded cDNA as the sequencing template. TCRdb's copy holds only in-frame clones and misses some; the assay was immunoSEQ multiplex PCR. The sample has fewer than 250,000 clones, 60% seen once; the top ten hold approximately 0.97%. This specimen was CD4+ T cells sorted from blood, taken at week 24, from a patient treated with tofacitinib. The receptors here all came from a human donor with alopecia areata.

This clone came up a few times. The chain recombines TRBV11-2 with TRBJ1-2; no clear D gene. Trimming removed 3 bases from V and 4 bases from J, with 9 bases in between. Per germline, CDR1 SGHAT and CDR2 FQNNGV. The CDR3 is 13 residues long. DNA of the CDR3: TGTGCCAGCAGCTTCGGAGGATCCTATGGCTACACCTTC. As protein: CASSFGGSYGYTF. Using reference TRBV11-2 and TRBJ1-2 for the parts outside the CDR3, the full variable domain is EAGVAQSPRYKIIEKRQSVAFWCNPISGHATLYWYQQILGQGPKLLIQFQNNGVVDDSQLPKDRFSAERLKGVDSTLKIQPAKLEDSAVYLCASSFGGSYGYTFGSGTRLTVV.

This chain joins TRBV2 and TRBJ1-4; D unresolved. The CDR3 sequence is 13 residues long. V was cut by 3 bases and J by 8 bases, with 10 bases left in between. CDR1 and CDR2 from the germline V gene are SNHLY and FYNNEI. As DNA, the CDR3 is TGTGCCAGCAGTGACTCGGGGATGGAAAAACTGTTTTTT. It specifies CASSDSGMEKLFF.

The V call is TRBV5-6, the J call TRBJ1-2, with TRBD1 matching 12 bases. This CDR3 is built from 15 residues. Germline V gene lookup returns CDR1 SGHDT and CDR2 YYEEEE. V lost 4 bases to trimming and J lost 8 bases; unmatched junction nucleotides: 9. In nucleotides, the CDR3 is TGTGCCAGCAGCGTGGGACAGGGGGCTTCATACGGCTACACCTTC. It codes for CASSVGQGASYGYTF.

The CDR3 loop reads CAIAGEPGNTIYF. CDR3 coding DNA: TGTGCCATCGCCGGGGAACCTGGAAACACCATATATTTT. The genes are TRBV10-3 and TRBJ1-3; D is ambiguous. The CDR3 loop spans 13 amino acids. Germline CDR1 and CDR2: ENHRY and SYGVKD. The V and J ends lost 8 bases and 2 bases respectively, with 10 bases between them.

The chain uses TRBV18 and TRBJ1-5; D call uncertain. The CDR3 runs 14 residues. With 0 bases removed from V and 0 bases from J, the gap between germline ends came to 3 bases. The germline V gene encodes CDR1 KGHSH and CDR2 LQKENI. CDR3 sequence: CASSPPSSNQPQHF. As DNA, the CDR3 is TGTGCCAGCTCACCACCCAGTAGCAATCAGCCCCAGCATTTT.

CDR3 DNA sequence: TGTGCCTGGAAGGCCGGGTGGATCGGCTACACCTTC. Residues: CAWKAGWIGYTF. V is TRBV30 and J is TRBJ1-2; D is unclear. Deletions cut 4 bases from V and 8 bases from J, with 14 bases between. Germline V gene sequence: CDR1 GTSNPN, CDR2 SVGIG (reference sequence). The CDR3 covers 12 residues.

The chain employs TRBV7-2 and TRBJ2-2, with D hard to call. This CDR3 spans 15 amino acids. Germline-derived CDR1 and CDR2 are SGHTA and FQGNSA. The ends were cut back, 0 bases at V and 0 bases at J, with 5 bases in the middle. DNA for the CDR3: TGTGCCAGCAGCTTAGCTAGGTCGAACACCGGGGAGCTGTTTTTT. Translated: CASSLARSNTGELFF. Drawing the rest from reference TRBV7-2 and TRBJ2-2, the complete variable domain is GAGVSQSPSNKVTEKGKDVELRCDPISGHTALYWYRQSLGQGLEFLIYFQGNSAPDKSGLPSDRFSAERTGGSVSTLTIQRTQQEDSAVYLCASSLARSNTGELFFGEGSRLTVL.

Remarks on this clone: Other DNA sequences in this sample translate to the same CDR3. This chain joins TRBV30 and TRBJ1-1; no clear D gene. V was shortened by 0 bases and J by 0 bases, with 5 bases between the two germline ends. Per the germline V gene, CDR1 is GTSNPN and CDR2 is SVGIG (reference sequence). The length of the CDR3 is 13 residues. This CDR3 is CAWSVRVNTEAFF. In DNA form, the CDR3 reads TGTGCCTGGAGTGTACGCGTGAACACTGAAGCTTTCTTT.

This chain joins TRBV30 and TRBJ1-6; D is uncertain. The CDR3 is made up of 17 amino acids. From germline, CDR1 is GTSNPN and CDR2 SVGIG (reference sequence). Trimming stripped 0 bases from V and 0 bases from J, with 12 bases between. CDR3 DNA sequence: TGTGCCTGGAGTGTTCCAGTAAGGAGCTCCTATAATTCACCCCTCCACTTT. It is translated as CAWSVPVRSSYNSPLHF.